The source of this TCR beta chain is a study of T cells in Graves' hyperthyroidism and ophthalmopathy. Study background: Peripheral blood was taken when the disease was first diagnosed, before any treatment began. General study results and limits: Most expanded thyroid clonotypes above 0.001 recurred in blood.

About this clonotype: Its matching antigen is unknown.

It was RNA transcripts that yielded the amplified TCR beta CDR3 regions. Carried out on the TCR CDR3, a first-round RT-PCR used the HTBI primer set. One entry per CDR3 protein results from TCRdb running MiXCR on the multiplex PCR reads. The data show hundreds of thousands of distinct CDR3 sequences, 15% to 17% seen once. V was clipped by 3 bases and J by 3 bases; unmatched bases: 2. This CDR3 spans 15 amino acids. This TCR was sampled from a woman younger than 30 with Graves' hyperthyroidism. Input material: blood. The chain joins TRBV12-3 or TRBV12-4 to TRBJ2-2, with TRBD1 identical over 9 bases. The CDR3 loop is CASSFRQGDTGELFF. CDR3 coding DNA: TGTGCCAGCAGTTTCAGACAGGGGGACACCGGGGAGCTGTTTTTT.